A selection of T cell receptor beta chains follows, all from one sample in a study of cytomegalovirus exposure and HLA in healthy donors. Sequenced by immunoSEQ multiplex PCR; TCRdb stores in-frame clones only, minus some. The top ten hold roughly 1.2% of the sample, which has about 130,000 clones, approximately 94% seen once. The sample was PBMCs. The receptors were sampled from a woman aged 18-29 years in good health and CMV-seronegative. The CDR3 runs from the conserved cysteine through the conserved F or W. Each record gives: J gene, V gene, CDR3 protein.

j_call: TRBJ2-1
v_call: TRBV27
cdr3_aa: CASSSYRGNNEQFF

j_call: TRBJ2-6
v_call: TRBV7-3
cdr3_aa: CASSLISGGPGANVLTF

j_call: TRBJ2-7
v_call: TRBV5-5
cdr3_aa: CASSSDRGGEYEQYF

j_call: TRBJ2-1
v_call: TRBV5-1
cdr3_aa: CASSVGQTYNEQFF

j_call: TRBJ2-3
v_call: TRBV9
cdr3_aa: CASSITSGITDTQYF

j_call: TRBJ2-7
v_call: TRBV6-5
cdr3_aa: CASSYYASGHSYEQYF

j_call: TRBJ1-3
v_call: TRBV6-6
cdr3_aa: CASSSSISGNTIYF

j_call: TRBJ2-3
v_call: TRBV18
cdr3_aa: CASSSGRAVTDTQYF

j_call: TRBJ1-3
v_call: TRBV27
cdr3_aa: CASSPRQGSGNTIYF

j_call: TRBJ2-3
v_call: TRBV5-4
cdr3_aa: CASSSRGSQDTQYF

j_call: TRBJ1-2
v_call: TRBV5-1
cdr3_aa: CASAFSPEDYGYTF

j_call: TRBJ2-5
v_call: TRBV30
cdr3_aa: CAWTSQERQETQYF

j_call: TRBJ1-2
v_call: TRBV2
cdr3_aa: CASSGLTVSNYGYTF

j_call: TRBJ1-1
v_call: TRBV30
cdr3_aa: CAWSLLTGGKGEAFF

j_call: TRBJ1-6
v_call: TRBV25-1
cdr3_aa: CASSPTGGDSPLHF

j_call: TRBJ1-2
v_call: TRBV7-2
cdr3_aa: CASSLARTNYGYTF

j_call: TRBJ2-4
v_call: TRBV5-6
cdr3_aa: CASSLGWGPKNIQYF

j_call: TRBJ2-3
v_call: TRBV2
cdr3_aa: CASSEAVGLRTDTQYF

j_call: TRBJ2-7
v_call: TRBV9
cdr3_aa: CASSPGIYEQYF

j_call: TRBJ2-2
v_call: TRBV6-1
cdr3_aa: CASTRESGSFGELFF

j_call: TRBJ1-6
v_call: TRBV28
cdr3_aa: CASSGDIGSPLHF

j_call: TRBJ2-1
v_call: TRBV10-1
cdr3_aa: CASSETGTGNYNEQFF